The sequence of this T cell receptor beta chain was determined in a study of CD8 T cells in ankylosing spondylitis. V shed 8 bases and J 5 bases; nucleotides not matched to a gene: 6. Looked up from germline, CDR1 is MGHDK and CDR2 is SYGVNS. The CDR3 runs 13 residues. As for this clonotype: As yet, its antigen is unknown.

General study findings and limits: Seemingly distinctive of ankylosing spondylitis blood was a TCR beta motif formed by eight highly homologous variants. Clones linked to the disease showed a CD8+ phenotype. They occurred at relatively low frequencies in peripheral blood. Matched ankylosing spondylitis synovial fluid reportedly showed significant enrichment of disease-linked clones. Past research had described some motif variants in reactive arthritis synovial fluid and blood.

The TCR beta libraries were generated through quantitative 5'-RACE incorporating molecular barcodes. A single record per CDR3 protein comes from TCRdb applying MiXCR to the 5' RACE reads. The table has under 550,000 distinct CDR3 sequences, 20% to 30% seen once. This TCR was sampled from a male donor with ankylosing spondylitis. This chain links TRBV25-1 with TRBJ2-3; TRBD1 matches at 8 bases. Sequenced sample: blood, either unsorted or a sorted T cell fraction (not recorded which). CDR3 region: CASDRGQGDTQYF. In DNA form, the CDR3 reads TGTGCCAGCGACAGGGGCCAGGGAGATACGCAGTATTTT. The full variable domain, its missing parts supplied by reference TRBV25-1 and TRBJ2-3, is EADIYQTPRYLVIGTGKKITLECSQTMGHDKMYWYQQDPGMELHLIHYSYGVNSTEKGDLSSESTVSRIRTEHFPLTLESARPSHTSQYLCASDRGQGDTQYFGPGTRLTVL.